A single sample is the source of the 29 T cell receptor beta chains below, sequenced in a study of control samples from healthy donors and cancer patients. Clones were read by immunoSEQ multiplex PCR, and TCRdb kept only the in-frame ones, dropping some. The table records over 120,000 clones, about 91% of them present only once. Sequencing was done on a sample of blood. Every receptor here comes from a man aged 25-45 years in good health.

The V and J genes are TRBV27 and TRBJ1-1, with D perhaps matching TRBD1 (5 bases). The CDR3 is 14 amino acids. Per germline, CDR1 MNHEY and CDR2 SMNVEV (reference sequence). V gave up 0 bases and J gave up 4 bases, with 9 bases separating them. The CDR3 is CASSLSPGITEAFF. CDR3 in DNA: TGTGCCAGCAGTTTATCTCCAGGGATCACTGAAGCTTTCTTT.

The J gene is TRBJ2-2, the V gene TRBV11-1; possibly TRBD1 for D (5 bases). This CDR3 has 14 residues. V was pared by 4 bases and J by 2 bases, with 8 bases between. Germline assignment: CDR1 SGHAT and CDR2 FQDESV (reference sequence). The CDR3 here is CASSYGQNTGELFF. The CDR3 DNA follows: TGTGCCAGCAGCTATGGACAAAACACCGGGGAGCTGTTTTTT.

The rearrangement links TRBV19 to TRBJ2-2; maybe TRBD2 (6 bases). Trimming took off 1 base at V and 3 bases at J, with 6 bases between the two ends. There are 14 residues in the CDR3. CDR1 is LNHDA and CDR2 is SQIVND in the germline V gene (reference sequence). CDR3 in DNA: TGTGCCAGTAGTATAGGGAGGGACACCGGGGAGCTGTTTTTT. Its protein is CASSIGRDTGELFF.

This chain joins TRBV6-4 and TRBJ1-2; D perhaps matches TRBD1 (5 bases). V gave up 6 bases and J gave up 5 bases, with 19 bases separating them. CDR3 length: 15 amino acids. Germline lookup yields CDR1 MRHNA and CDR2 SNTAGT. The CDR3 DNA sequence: TGTGCCAGCAGGCGGGACGGGCTCGGGAATTATGGCTACACCTTC. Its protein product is CASRRDGLGNYGYTF.

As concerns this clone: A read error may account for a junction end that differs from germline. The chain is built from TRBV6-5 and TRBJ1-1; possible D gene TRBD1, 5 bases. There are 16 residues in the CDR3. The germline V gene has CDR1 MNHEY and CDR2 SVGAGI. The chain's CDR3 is CASSYSSGGMNIEAFF. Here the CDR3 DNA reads TGTGCCAGCAGTTACTCGAGCGGGGGTATGAACATTGAAGCTTTCTTT.

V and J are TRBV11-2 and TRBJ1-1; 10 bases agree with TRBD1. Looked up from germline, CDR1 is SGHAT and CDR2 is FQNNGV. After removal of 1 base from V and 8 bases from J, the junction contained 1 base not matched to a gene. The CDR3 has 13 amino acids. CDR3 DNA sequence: TGTGCCAGCAGCTTAGTGACAGGGGGCGAAGCTTTCTTT. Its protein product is CASSLVTGGEAFF.

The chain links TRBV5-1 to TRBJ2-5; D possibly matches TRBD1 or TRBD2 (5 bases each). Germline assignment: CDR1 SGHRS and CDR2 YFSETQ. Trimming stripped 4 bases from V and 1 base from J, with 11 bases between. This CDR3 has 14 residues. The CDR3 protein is CASSPRGRQETQYF. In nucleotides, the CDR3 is TGCGCCAGCAGCCCTCGGGGACGCCAAGAGACCCAGTACTTC.

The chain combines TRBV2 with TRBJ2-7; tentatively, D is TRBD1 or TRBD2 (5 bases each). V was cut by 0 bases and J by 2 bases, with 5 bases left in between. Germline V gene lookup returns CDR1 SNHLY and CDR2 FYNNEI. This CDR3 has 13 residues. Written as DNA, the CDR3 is TGTGCCAGCAGTGAAGCGGGGGCCTACGAGCAGTACTTC. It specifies CASSEAGAYEQYF. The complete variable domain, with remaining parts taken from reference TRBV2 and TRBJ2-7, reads EPEVTQTPSHQVTQMGQEVILRCVPISNHLYFYWYRQILGQKVEFLVSFYNNEISEKSEIFDDQFSVERPDGSNFTLKIRSTKLEDSAMYFCASSEAGAYEQYFGPGTRLTVT.

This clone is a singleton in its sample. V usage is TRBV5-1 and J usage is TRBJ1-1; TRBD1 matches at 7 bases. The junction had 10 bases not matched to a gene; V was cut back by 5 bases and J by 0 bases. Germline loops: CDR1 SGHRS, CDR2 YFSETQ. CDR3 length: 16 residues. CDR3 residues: CASSQRTGVVNTEAFF. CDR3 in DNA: TGCGCCAGCAGTCAAAGGACAGGAGTGGTGAACACTGAAGCTTTCTTT.

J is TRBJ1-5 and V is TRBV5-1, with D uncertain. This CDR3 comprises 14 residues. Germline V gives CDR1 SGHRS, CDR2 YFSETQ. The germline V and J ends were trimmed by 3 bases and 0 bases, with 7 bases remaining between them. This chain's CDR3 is CASSSGYSNQPQHF. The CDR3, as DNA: TGCGCCAGCAGCTCGGGATATAGCAATCAGCCCCAGCATTTT.

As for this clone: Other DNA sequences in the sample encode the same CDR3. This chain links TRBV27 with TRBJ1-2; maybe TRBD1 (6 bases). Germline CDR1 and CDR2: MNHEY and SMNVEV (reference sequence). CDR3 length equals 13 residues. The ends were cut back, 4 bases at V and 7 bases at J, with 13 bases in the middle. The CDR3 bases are TGTGCCAGCAGTTATACCGAGGGGGGTGGCTACACCTTC. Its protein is CASSYTEGGGYTF.

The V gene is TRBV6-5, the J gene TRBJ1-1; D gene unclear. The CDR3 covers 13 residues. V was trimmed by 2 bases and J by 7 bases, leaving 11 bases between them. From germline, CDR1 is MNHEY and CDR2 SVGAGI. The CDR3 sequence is CASSYSGPGEAFF. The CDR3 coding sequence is TGTGCCAGCAGTTACAGTGGTCCGGGTGAAGCTTTCTTT.

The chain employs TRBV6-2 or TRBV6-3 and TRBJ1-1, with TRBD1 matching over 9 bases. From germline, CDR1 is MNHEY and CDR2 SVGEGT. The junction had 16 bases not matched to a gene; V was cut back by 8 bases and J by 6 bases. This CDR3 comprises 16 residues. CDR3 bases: TGTGCCAGCGGCCGAGAACGGACCGGGACAGGGTCTGAAGCTTTCTTT. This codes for CASGRERTGTGSEAFF.

The CDR3 loop reads CASSIKTNTEAFF. The DNA of the CDR3 is TGTGCCAGTAGTATTAAGACGAACACTGAAGCTTTCTTT. The V gene is TRBV19, the J gene TRBJ1-1; D not resolved. V dropped 3 bases and J dropped 1 base, with 6 bases sitting between them. Germline CDR1 is LNHDA and CDR2 is SQIVND (reference sequence). The CDR3 contains 13 residues.

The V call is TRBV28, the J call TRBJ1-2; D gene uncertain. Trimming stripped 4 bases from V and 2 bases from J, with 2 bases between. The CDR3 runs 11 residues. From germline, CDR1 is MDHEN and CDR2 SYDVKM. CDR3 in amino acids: CASSSNYGYTF. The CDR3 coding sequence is TGTGCCAGCAGTTCCAACTATGGCTACACCTTC.

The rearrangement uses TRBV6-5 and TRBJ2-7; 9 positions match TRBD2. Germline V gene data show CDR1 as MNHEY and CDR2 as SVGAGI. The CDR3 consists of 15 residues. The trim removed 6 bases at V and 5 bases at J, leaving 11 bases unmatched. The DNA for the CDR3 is TGTGCCAGCAGGCTTAGAGCGGGGGGTAGCCACGAGCAGTACTTC. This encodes CASRLRAGGSHEQYF.

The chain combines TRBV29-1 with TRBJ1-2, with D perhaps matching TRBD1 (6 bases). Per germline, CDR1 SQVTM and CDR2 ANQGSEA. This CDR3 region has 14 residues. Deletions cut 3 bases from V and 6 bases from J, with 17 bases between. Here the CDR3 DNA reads TGCAGCGTTGATTCAGACGGGGGGCTTGATGGCTACACCTTC. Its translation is CSVDSDGGLDGYTF.

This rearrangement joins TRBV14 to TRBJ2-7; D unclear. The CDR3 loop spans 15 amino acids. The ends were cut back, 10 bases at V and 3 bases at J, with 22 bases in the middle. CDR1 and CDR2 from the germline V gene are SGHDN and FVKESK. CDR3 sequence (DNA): TGTGCCAACCCAGGAACAAGGCTCGACTTCTACGAGCAGTACTTC. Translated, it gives CANPGTRLDFYEQYF. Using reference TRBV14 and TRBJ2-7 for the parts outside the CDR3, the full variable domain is EAGVTQFPSHSVIEKGQTVTLRCDPISGHDNLYWYRRVMGKEIKFLLHFVKESKQDESGMPNNRFLAERTGGTYSTLKVQPAELEDSGVYFCANPGTRLDFYEQYFGPGTRLTVT.

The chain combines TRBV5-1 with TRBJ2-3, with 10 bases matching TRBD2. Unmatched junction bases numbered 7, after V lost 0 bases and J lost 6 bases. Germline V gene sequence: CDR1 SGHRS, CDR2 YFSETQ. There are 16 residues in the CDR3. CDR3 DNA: TGCGCCAGCAGCTTGGTCCAGCGGGGGGGCTCTGATACGCAGTATTTT. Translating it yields CASSLVQRGGSDTQYF.

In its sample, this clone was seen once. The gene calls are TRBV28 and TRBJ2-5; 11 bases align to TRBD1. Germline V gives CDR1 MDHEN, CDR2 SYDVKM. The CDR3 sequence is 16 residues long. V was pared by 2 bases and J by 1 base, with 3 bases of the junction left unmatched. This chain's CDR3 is CASSLPGTGGQETQYF. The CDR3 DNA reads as TGTGCCAGCAGTTTACCCGGGACAGGGGGCCAAGAGACCCAGTACTTC.

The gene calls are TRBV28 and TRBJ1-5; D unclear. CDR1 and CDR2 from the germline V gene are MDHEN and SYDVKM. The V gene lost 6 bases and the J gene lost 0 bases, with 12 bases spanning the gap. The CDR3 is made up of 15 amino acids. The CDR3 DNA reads TGTGCCAGCAGCTACGACGGATATAGCAATCAGCCCCAGCATTTT. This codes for CASSYDGYSNQPQHF.

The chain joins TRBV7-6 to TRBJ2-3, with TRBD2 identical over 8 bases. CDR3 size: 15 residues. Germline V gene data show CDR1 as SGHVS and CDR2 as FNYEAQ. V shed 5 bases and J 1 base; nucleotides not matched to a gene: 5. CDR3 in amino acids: CASSITSGGTDTQYF. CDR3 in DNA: TGTGCCAGCAGCATTACTAGCGGCGGCACAGATACGCAGTATTTT.

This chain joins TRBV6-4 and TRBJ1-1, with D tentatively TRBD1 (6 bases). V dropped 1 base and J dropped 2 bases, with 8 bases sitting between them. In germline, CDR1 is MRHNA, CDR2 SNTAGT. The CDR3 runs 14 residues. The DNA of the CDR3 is TGTGCCAGCAGTGACTTACAGGGAAACACTGAAGCTTTCTTT. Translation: CASSDLQGNTEAFF.

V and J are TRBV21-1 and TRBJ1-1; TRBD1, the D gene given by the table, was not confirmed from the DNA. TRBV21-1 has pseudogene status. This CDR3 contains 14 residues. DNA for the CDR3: TGTGCCAGCAGCGGACAAGATGTGGACACTGAAGCTTTCTTT. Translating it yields CASSGQDVDTEAFF.

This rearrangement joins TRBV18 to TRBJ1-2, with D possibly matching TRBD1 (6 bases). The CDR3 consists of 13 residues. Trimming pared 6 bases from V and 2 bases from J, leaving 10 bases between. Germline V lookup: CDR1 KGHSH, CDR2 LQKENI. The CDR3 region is CASSAGQNYGYTF. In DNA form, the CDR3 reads TGTGCCAGCTCGGCGGGACAAAACTATGGCTACACCTTC.

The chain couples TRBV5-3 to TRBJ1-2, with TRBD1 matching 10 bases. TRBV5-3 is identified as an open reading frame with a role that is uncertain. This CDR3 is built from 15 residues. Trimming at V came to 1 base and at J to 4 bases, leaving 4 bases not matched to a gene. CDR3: CARSLSGQGGYGYTF. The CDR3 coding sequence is TGTGCCAGAAGCTTGAGCGGACAGGGGGGCTATGGCTACACCTTC.

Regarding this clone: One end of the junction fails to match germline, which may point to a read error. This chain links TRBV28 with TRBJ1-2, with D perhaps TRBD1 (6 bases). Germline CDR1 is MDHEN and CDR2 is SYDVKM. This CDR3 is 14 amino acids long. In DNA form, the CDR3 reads TGTGCCAGCAGTCCCCCAGGGCAGGGGACCTCGTATGGCTTC. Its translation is CASSPPGQGTSYGF.

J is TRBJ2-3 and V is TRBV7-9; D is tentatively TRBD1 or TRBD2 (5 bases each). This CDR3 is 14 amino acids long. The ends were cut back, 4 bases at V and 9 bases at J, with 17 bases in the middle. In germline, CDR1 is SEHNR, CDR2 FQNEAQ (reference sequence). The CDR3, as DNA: TGTGCCAGCAGCTACGGGGACGGAGGCTGGACGCAGTATTTT. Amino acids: CASSYGDGGWTQYF.

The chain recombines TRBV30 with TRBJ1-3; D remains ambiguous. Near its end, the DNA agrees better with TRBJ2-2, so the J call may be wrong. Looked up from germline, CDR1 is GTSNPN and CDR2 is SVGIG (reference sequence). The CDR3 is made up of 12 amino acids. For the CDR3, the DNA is TGTGCCTGGAGTAAGGTTCCCGGGGAGCTGTTTTTT. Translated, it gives CAWSKVPGELFF.